Each of the 27 T cell receptor beta chains below was sequenced from the same sample in a study of Graves' ophthalmopathy and Graves' hyperthyroidism. RNA transcripts yielded amplified TCR beta CDR3 regions. Second-round multiplex PCR came after a first-round RT-PCR that employed HTBI primers. Each CDR3 protein is one row after TCRdb ran MiXCR on the multiplex PCR reads. Counted here are a few hundred thousand distinct CDR3 sequences, roughly 20% occurring once; the ten biggest clones make up approximately 3%. What was sequenced was peripheral blood. The origin of the receptors is a woman aged 18-30 years with stable Graves' hyperthyroidism.

This clonotype was observed many times. This chain joins TRBV19 and TRBJ1-1; perhaps TRBD1 as D (5 bases). CDR1 is LNHDA, CDR2 SQIVND, per germline (reference sequence). This CDR3 contains 15 residues. Trimming left V 3 bases short and J 0 bases short, with 11 bases between. As DNA, the CDR3 is TGTGCCAGTAGTATGTTCGGGGGTATGAACACTGAAGCTTTCTTT. Amino acid sequence: CASSMFGGMNTEAFF.

This clonotype has ten or more counts. This rearrangement joins TRBV7-2 to TRBJ2-5, with D perhaps TRBD1 (5 bases). This CDR3 spans 13 amino acids. The germline V gene has CDR1 SGHTA and CDR2 FQGNSA. V was trimmed by 5 bases and J by 7 bases, leaving 14 bases between them. This CDR3 is CASSLSLRGTQYF. For the CDR3, the DNA is TGTGCCAGCAGCCTCTCGTTAAGGGGGACCCAGTACTTC.

There are many counts of this clonotype. V usage is TRBV19 and J usage is TRBJ1-2; D may be TRBD1 (5 bases). Trimming took off 8 bases at V and 5 bases at J, with 21 bases between the two ends. The length of the CDR3 is 15 residues. Looked up from germline, CDR1 is LNHDA and CDR2 is SQIVND (reference sequence). CDR3 DNA: TGTGCCAGTGGACACCGGGACCCAGTACGATATGGCTACACCTTC. Translated, it gives CASGHRDPVRYGYTF.

This clonotype was picked up many times. Written as DNA, the CDR3 is TGTGCCAGCAGCTCTCCGGGACTAGCGTCCTACGAGCAGTACTTC. Its protein is CASSSPGLASYEQYF. V gene TRBV7-9 combines with J gene TRBJ2-7; TRBD2 agrees at 10 bases. The CDR3 runs 15 residues. V lost 4 bases, J lost 1 base, and 4 bases stayed unmatched. Looked up from germline, CDR1 is SEHNR and CDR2 is FQNEAQ (reference sequence).

This clonotype was seen at least ten times. This sequence joins TRBV29-1 and TRBJ1-1, with D unresolved. Germline V CDR1 and CDR2: SQVTM, ANQGSEA. There are 13 residues in the CDR3. With 1 base removed from V and 8 bases from J, the gap between germline ends came to 14 bases. The CDR3 reads CSVEVSEGGEAFF. The CDR3 DNA reads TGCAGCGTTGAAGTGTCGGAGGGTGGGGAAGCTTTCTTT.

This clonotype appeared many times. V is TRBV25-1 and J is TRBJ2-5, with D perhaps being TRBD1 or TRBD2 (5 bases each). The CDR3 runs to 13 residues. The V gene lost 1 base and the J gene lost 5 bases, with 8 bases spanning the gap. The germline V gene encodes CDR1 MGHDK and CDR2 SYGVNS. In nucleotides, the CDR3 is TGTGCCAGCAGTGAATCGGGGCGGGAGACCCAGTACTTC. Protein: CASSESGRETQYF.

The sample holds many counts of this clonotype. This rearrangement joins TRBV30 to TRBJ2-5, with D unclear. Germline CDR1 and CDR2: GTSNPN and SVGIG (reference sequence). V dropped 2 bases and J dropped 1 base, with 14 bases sitting between them. This CDR3 comprises 15 residues. This CDR3 is CAWSSDRPAQETQYF. The CDR3 DNA reads as TGTGCCTGGAGTTCTGATCGCCCAGCCCAAGAGACCCAGTACTTC.

This clonotype has more than one count but fewer than ten. The CDR3 reads CASSYRGGHGYTF. For the CDR3, the DNA is TGTGCCAGCAGTTACCGAGGGGGCCATGGCTACACCTTC. The V call is TRBV6-5, the J call TRBJ1-2, with 7 bases aligning to TRBD1. Looked up from germline, CDR1 is MNHEY and CDR2 is SVGAGI. This CDR3 has 13 amino acids. With V trimmed by 2 bases and J by 6 bases, 3 bases remained unmatched.

On this clonotype: A clone one base away is much larger, so this may be a read error. The chain has TRBV6-5 and TRBJ1-6; D is uncertain. Germline CDR1 is MNHEY and CDR2 is SVGAGI. The length of the CDR3 is 13 residues. The CDR3 region is CASSYSKNSHLHF. CDR3 in DNA: TGTGCCAGCAGTTACTCGAAAAATTCACACCTCCACTTT.

This clonotype has a count of ten or more. V usage is TRBV19 and J usage is TRBJ2-6, with 7 bases identical to TRBD1. V gave up 10 bases and J gave up 0 bases; unmatched junction bases: 15. CDR3 length equals 18 residues. The germline V gene encodes CDR1 LNHDA and CDR2 SQIVND (reference sequence). The CDR3 region is CATSPRQGGGSGANVLTF. CDR3 DNA sequence: TGTGCCACCTCACCGCGACAGGGTGGCGGCTCTGGGGCCAACGTCCTGACTTTC. Variable domain in full (rest from reference TRBV19 and TRBJ2-6): DGGITQSPKYLFRKEGQNVTLSCEQNLNHDAMYWYRQDPGQGLRLIYYSQIVNDFQKGDIAEGYSVSREKKESFPLTVTSAQKNPTAFYLCATSPRQGGGSGANVLTFGAGSRLTVL.

This clonotype was seen many times. The chain links TRBV19 to TRBJ1-1; TRBD1 aligns across 8 bases. Trimming at V came to 4 bases and at J to 1 base, leaving 8 bases not matched to a gene. This CDR3 contains 16 residues. Germline V gene lookup returns CDR1 LNHDA and CDR2 SQIVND (reference sequence). The CDR3 DNA follows: TGTGCCAGTAGTAGCTTACCGGGACAGGAGAACACTGAAGCTTTCTTT. Translating it yields CASSSLPGQENTEAFF. The variable domain in full, with the rest retrieved from reference TRBV19 and TRBJ1-1, is DGGITQSPKYLFRKEGQNVTLSCEQNLNHDAMYWYRQDPGQGLRLIYYSQIVNDFQKGDIAEGYSVSREKKESFPLTVTSAQKNPTAFYLCASSSLPGQENTEAFFGQGTRLTVV.

This clonotype has more than one count but fewer than ten. J is TRBJ1-2 and V is TRBV12-3 or TRBV12-4; 8 positions match TRBD1. The J segment lost 2 bases and the V segment lost 3 bases, leaving 5 bases of the junction unmatched. The CDR3 is 15 residues long. The CDR3 bases are TGTGCCAGCAGTTTCACAGGGGGATTGAACTATGGCTACACCTTC. This translates into CASSFTGGLNYGYTF.

This clonotype was counted many times. The CDR3 DNA follows: TGCGCCAGCAGCCCCAGGGTTATTTCCACTGAAGCTTTCTTT. Its protein product is CASSPRVISTEAFF. The chain carries TRBV4-1 and TRBJ1-1; D perhaps matches TRBD1 (5 bases). The CDR3 runs to 14 residues. Germline V gene lookup returns CDR1 MGHRA and CDR2 YSYEKL. The V end was cut by 4 bases, the J end by 4 bases, with 13 bases between.

V usage is TRBV6-2 or TRBV6-3 and J usage is TRBJ2-5; 9 positions match TRBD2. Looked up from germline, CDR1 is MNHEY and CDR2 is SVGEGT. CDR3 length: 15 residues. Trimming removed 5 bases from V and 5 bases from J; junction bases left unmatched: 9. In DNA form, the CDR3 reads TGTGCCAGCAGTGGTGGCGGGGGGGCCGCGGAGACCCAGTACTTC. Residues: CASSGGGGAAETQYF.

This clonotype was seen repeatedly, ten times or more. V gene TRBV25-1 combines with J gene TRBJ2-7; 11 bases line up with TRBD2. In germline, CDR1 is MGHDK, CDR2 SYGVNS. Germline trimming cut 1 base from V and 4 bases from J; bases unmatched to any gene: 18. The CDR3 spans 20 residues. The CDR3: CASSESDIGRGASGRYEQYF. Written as DNA, the CDR3 is TGTGCCAGCAGTGAATCGGATATCGGACGGGGCGCTAGCGGGAGGTACGAGCAGTACTTC.

This clonotype was seen many times. The chain uses TRBV6-4 and TRBJ1-5; D gene ambiguous. The CDR3 has 13 residues. The germline V gene has CDR1 MRHNA and CDR2 SNTAGT. V lost 4 bases, J lost 8 bases, and 12 bases lay in between. CDR3 sequence: CASSGAGFEPQHF. In nucleotides, the CDR3 is TGTGCCAGCAGTGGGGCGGGGTTCGAGCCCCAGCATTTT.

This clonotype was found many times. The chain carries TRBV6-2 or TRBV6-3 and TRBJ2-6; 7 bases match TRBD1. Germline CDR1 MNHEY, CDR2 SVGEGT. With 6 bases clipped from V and 0 bases from J, the junction kept 11 bases outside the gene matches. The CDR3 runs 18 residues. CDR3 bases: TGTGCCAGCAGCAGGGGGACGATAAAGGGCTCTGGGGCCAACGTCCTGACTTTC. Translating it yields CASSRGTIKGSGANVLTF.

CDR3 bases: TGTGCCAGCAGTTTTCGAAGCGCGGGAGAGACCCAGTACTTC. Protein product: CASSFRSAGETQYF. This rearrangement joins TRBV28 to TRBJ2-5; a weak D match, TRBD2 (5 bases). Germline loops: CDR1 MDHEN, CDR2 SYDVKM. Trimming stripped 3 bases from V and 4 bases from J, with 12 bases between. The CDR3 runs 14 residues.

This clonotype was counted many times. This sequence joins TRBV11-2 and TRBJ2-7, with D unresolved. V lost 3 bases and J lost 4, with 4 bases in between. The germline V gene encodes CDR1 SGHAT and CDR2 FQNNGV. This CDR3 region has 11 residues. This chain's CDR3 is CASSFEYEQYF. The DNA for the CDR3 is TGTGCCAGCAGCTTTGAGTACGAGCAGTACTTC.

On this clonotype: A read error is likely, as this CDR3 ends without the conserved phenylalanine or tryptophan. No DNA is shown, since the ends of the CDR3 on it are uncertain; the CDR3 is the one TCRdb lists. The chain uses TRBV7-2 and TRBJ2-5. The CDR3 sequence runs 14 residues, both termini included. CDR1 and CDR2 (germline): SGHTA, FQGNSA. CDR3 in amino acids: CASSLARGTETQDY.

This clonotype was observed many times. The chain has TRBV28 and TRBJ2-7; D not resolved. The germline V gene has CDR1 MDHEN and CDR2 SYDVKM. The CDR3 sequence is 12 residues long. V lost 4 bases to trimming and J lost 1 base, with 5 bases between them. CDR3 residues: CASSSRSYEQYF. DNA for the CDR3: TGTGCCAGCAGTTCGCGGTCCTACGAGCAGTACTTC.

The rearrangement joins TRBV28 to TRBJ2-7; no clear D gene. Germline V lookup: CDR1 MDHEN, CDR2 SYDVKM. CDR3 length equals 13 residues. The V gene lost 5 bases and the J gene lost 2 bases, with 10 bases spanning the gap. CDR3 residues: CASSPNRAYEQYF. The DNA for the CDR3 is TGTGCCAGCAGTCCGAACAGAGCCTACGAGCAGTACTTC. The whole variable domain, filled in from reference TRBV28 and TRBJ2-7, reads DVKVTQSSRYLVKRTGEKVFLECVQDMDHENMFWYRQDPGLGLRLIYFSYDVKMKEKGDIPEGYSVSREKKERFSLILESASTNQTSMYLCASSPNRAYEQYFGPGTRLTVT.

This clonotype has ten or more counts. The rearrangement links TRBV7-2 to TRBJ2-5; 8 bases match TRBD2. The junction had 9 bases not matched to a gene; V was cut back by 1 base and J by 5 bases. The germline V gene encodes CDR1 SGHTA and CDR2 FQGNSA. The CDR3 runs 16 residues. The CDR3 nucleotides are TGTGCCAGCAGCTTAGAACACGGGAGGGCCTGGGAGACCCAGTACTTC. It translates to CASSLEHGRAWETQYF. Drawing the rest from reference TRBV7-2 and TRBJ2-5, the complete variable domain is GAGVSQSPSNKVTEKGKDVELRCDPISGHTALYWYRQSLGQGLEFLIYFQGNSAPDKSGLPSDRFSAERTGGSVSTLTIQRTQQEDSAVYLCASSLEHGRAWETQYFGPGTRLLVL.

The genes are TRBV28 and TRBJ2-5; 15 nucleotides line up with TRBD2. The CDR3 contains 16 residues. The J segment lost 5 bases and the V segment lost 5 bases, leaving 6 bases of the junction unmatched. Germline CDR1 is MDHEN and CDR2 is SYDVKM. This CDR3 reads CASSGLAGGPGETQYF. The CDR3 nucleotides read TGTGCCAGCAGTGGACTAGCGGGAGGGCCGGGGGAGACCCAGTACTTC.

This clonotype was observed at least ten times. This CDR3 is CASSLGQSGEYEQYF. CDR3 coding DNA: TGTGCCAGCAGTTTGGGACAGAGTGGGGAATACGAGCAGTACTTC. This chain joins TRBV28 and TRBJ2-7, with 7 bases that match TRBD1. The ends lost 3 bases at V and 4 bases at J; junction bases unmatched: 9. The CDR3 spans 15 residues. CDR1 and CDR2 (germline): MDHEN, SYDVKM.

The V and J genes are TRBV28 and TRBJ2-2; 11 bases map to TRBD2. Germline V lookup: CDR1 MDHEN, CDR2 SYDVKM. CDR3 size: 17 residues. CDR3 nucleotide sequence: TGTCCTCCTCCACGGGAACTAGCGGGAGTGATGGCCGGGGAGCTGTTTTTT. As protein: CPPPRELAGVMAGELFF.

At least ten counts were recorded for this clonotype. V is TRBV28 and J is TRBJ2-4; D gene ambiguous. CDR3 length equals 14 residues. Germline values: CDR1 MDHEN, CDR2 SYDVKM. With 6 bases removed from V and 1 base from J, the gap between germline ends came to 10 bases. CDR3 in DNA: TGTGCCAGCAGGACTCAAGGGGCCAAAAACATTCAGTACTTC. It yields the protein CASRTQGAKNIQYF.